This T cell receptor (beta chain) came from a study of T-cell reconstitution after alpha-beta-depleted transplantation in children. Study-wide findings and caveats: In patients about two months after transplant, alpha-beta T cells reportedly arose from several hundred expanded graft clones. A year had passed since transplant, and T-cell counts and diversity by then came mostly from newly produced T cells. High day-60 TCRbeta diversity in some patients came from surviving recipient T cells and thymic progenitors.

This clonotype was observed a single time. What it binds is unknown. Unique molecular identifiers were built into the TCRbeta library. A single record per CDR3 protein comes from TCRdb applying MiXCR to the PCR reads. This sample has 700,000 to 850,000 distinct CDR3 sequences, with about 15% found just once. This CDR3 spans 15 amino acids. Germline-derived CDR1 and CDR2 are SGHTA and FQGTGA. Trimming removed 5 bases at V and 7 bases at J, with 18 bases between. The sequence derives from a male patient under 18 who had a stem cell transplant for acute lymphoblastic leukemia, so the T cells may come from the graft donor. The gene calls are TRBV7-3 and TRBJ2-1; D call uncertain. The sequencing used PBMCs, mostly from graft donor cells, collected 360 days after TCRalphabeta/CD19-depleted stem cell transplant. CDR3 nucleotides: TGTGCCAGCAGCCCAGCCAAGACCGCTTCGAATGAGCAGTTCTTC. Protein sequence: CASSPAKTASNEQFF.